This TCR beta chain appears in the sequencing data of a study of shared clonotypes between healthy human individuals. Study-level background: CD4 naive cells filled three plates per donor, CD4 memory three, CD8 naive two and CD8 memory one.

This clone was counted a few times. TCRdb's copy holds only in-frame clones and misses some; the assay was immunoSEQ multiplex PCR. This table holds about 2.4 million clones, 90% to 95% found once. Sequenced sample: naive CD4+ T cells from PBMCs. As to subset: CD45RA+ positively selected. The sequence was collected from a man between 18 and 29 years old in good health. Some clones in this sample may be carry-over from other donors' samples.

As DNA, the CDR3 is TGTGCCTGGAGTGAGGACAGCTACACTGAAGCTTTCTTT. Its translation is CAWSEDSYTEAFF. The V gene is TRBV30, the J gene TRBJ1-1; maybe TRBD1 (6 bases). Germline-derived CDR1 and CDR2 are GTSNPN and SVGIG (reference sequence). V lost 1 base and J lost 3, with 9 bases in between. The CDR3 consists of 13 residues.